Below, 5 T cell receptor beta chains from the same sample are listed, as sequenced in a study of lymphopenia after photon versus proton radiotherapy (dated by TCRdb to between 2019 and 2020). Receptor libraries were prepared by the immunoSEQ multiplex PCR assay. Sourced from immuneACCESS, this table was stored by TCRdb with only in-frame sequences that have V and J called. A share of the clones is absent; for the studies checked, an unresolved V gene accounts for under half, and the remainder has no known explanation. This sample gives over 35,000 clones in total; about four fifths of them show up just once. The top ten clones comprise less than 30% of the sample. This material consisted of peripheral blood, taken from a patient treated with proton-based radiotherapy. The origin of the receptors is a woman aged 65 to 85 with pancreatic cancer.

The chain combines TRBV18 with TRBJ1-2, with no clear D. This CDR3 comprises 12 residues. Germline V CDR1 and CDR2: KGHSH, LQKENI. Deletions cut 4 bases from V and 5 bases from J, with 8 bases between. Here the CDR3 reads CASSQAAYGYTF. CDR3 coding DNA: TGTGCCAGCTCACAGGCAGCTTATGGCTACACCTTC.

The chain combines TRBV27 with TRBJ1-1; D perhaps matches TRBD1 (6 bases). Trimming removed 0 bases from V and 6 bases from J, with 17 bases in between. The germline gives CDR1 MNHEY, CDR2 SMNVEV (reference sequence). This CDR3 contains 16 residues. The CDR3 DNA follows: TGTGCCAGCAGTTTATCCGGGAATCCAGGGGAGGCTGAAGCTTTCTTT. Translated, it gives CASSLSGNPGEAEAFF.

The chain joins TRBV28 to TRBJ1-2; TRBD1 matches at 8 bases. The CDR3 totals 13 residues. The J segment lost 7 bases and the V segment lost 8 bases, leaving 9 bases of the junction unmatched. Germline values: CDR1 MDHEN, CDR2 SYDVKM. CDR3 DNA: TGTGCCAGCTCCCGGACAGGGTTCTCTGGCTACACCTTC. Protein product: CASSRTGFSGYTF.

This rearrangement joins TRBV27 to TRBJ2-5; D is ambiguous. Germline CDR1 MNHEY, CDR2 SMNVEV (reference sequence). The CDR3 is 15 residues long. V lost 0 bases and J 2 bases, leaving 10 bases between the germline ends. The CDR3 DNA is TGTGCCAGCAGTTTATCGGCAGTGCCTCAAGAGACCCAGTACTTC. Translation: CASSLSAVPQETQYF.

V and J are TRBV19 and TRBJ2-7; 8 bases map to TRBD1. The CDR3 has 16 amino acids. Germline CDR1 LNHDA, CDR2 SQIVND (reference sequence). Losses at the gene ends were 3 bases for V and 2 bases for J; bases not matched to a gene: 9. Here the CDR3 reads CASSIGGQGFTYEQYF. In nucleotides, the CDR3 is TGTGCCAGTAGTATCGGAGGACAGGGCTTCACCTACGAGCAGTACTTC.